These 12 T cell receptor beta chains were sequenced from one sample in a study of blood T cell repertoires in COVID-19. Sequencing was performed with immunoSEQ multiplex PCR; in TCRdb, only in-frame clones are kept and a portion is missing. This table holds about 76,000 clones, 75% to 90% found once. The sequenced sample was peripheral blood. These TCRs come from a human donor in a cohort sampled during active COVID-19.

The chain has TRBV5-6 and TRBJ1-2; 8 positions match TRBD1. After removal of 3 bases from V and 4 bases from J, the junction contained 5 bases not matched to a gene. The CDR3 runs 14 residues. CDR1 and CDR2 (germline): SGHDT, YYEEEE. CDR3 residues: CASSWGQGAYGYTF. The DNA of the CDR3 is TGTGCCAGCAGCTGGGGGCAGGGGGCCTATGGCTACACCTTC.

The chain employs TRBV9 and TRBJ2-3; a possible D gene is TRBD1 (6 bases). The ends were cut back, 5 bases at V and 4 bases at J, with 17 bases in the middle. Germline V lookup: CDR1 SGDLS, CDR2 YYNGEE. This CDR3 region has 15 residues. CDR3 in amino acids: CASSQQGSSADTQYF. CDR3 nucleotide sequence: TGTGCCAGCAGTCAACAGGGATCTTCAGCAGATACGCAGTATTTT.

This chain joins TRBV5-1 and TRBJ2-5; D may be TRBD1 (8 bases). V lost 2 bases to trimming and J lost 5 bases, with 10 bases between them. Germline loops: CDR1 SGHRS, CDR2 YFSETQ. This CDR3 comprises 13 residues. The CDR3 nucleotides read TGCGCCAGCAGCTTACAGGGGGGGGAGACCCAGTACTTC. Amino acid sequence: CASSLQGGETQYF.

The chain combines TRBV6-1 with TRBJ1-6; D gene unclear. Per the germline V gene, CDR1 is MNHNS and CDR2 is SASEGT. The CDR3 has 20 amino acids. Trimming cost V 2 bases and J 0 bases, with 20 bases left between them. DNA for the CDR3: TGTGCCAGCAGTGAAAACAGCTTTGTACCTTATAGCTCCTATAATTCACCCCTCCACTTT. Translated, it gives CASSENSFVPYSSYNSPLHF.

The table lists this clone with a few counts. The chain links TRBV7-3 to TRBJ2-1; 9 bases agree with TRBD2. The germline V gene has CDR1 SGHTA and CDR2 FQGTGA. V gave up 5 bases and J gave up 5 bases; unmatched junction bases: 13. This CDR3 is built from 17 residues. In nucleotides, the CDR3 is TGTGCCAGCAGCCCGCGGACTAGCGCGTTTCTCAACAATGAGCAGTTCTTC. Its translation: CASSPRTSAFLNNEQFF.

J is TRBJ2-1 and V is TRBV5-1, with D maybe TRBD2 (6 bases). CDR3 length: 14 amino acids. The germline V gene has CDR1 SGHRS and CDR2 YFSETQ. Trimming cost V 4 bases and J 2 bases, with 10 bases left between them. CDR3 loop: CASSVASAYNEQFF. The DNA for the CDR3 is TGCGCCAGCAGCGTGGCTAGCGCCTACAATGAGCAGTTCTTC.

The chain uses TRBV7-8 and TRBJ1-4; D is possibly TRBD1 (6 bases). V was trimmed by 1 base and J by 8 bases, leaving 8 bases between them. The CDR3 contains 13 residues. Germline CDR1 reads SGHVS; CDR2 reads FQNEAQ. This chain's CDR3 is CASSLDRVEKLFF. The DNA for the CDR3 is TGTGCCAGCAGCTTAGACAGGGTAGAAAAACTGTTTTTT.

V usage is TRBV28 and J usage is TRBJ2-2; D is perhaps TRBD2 (7 bases). V dropped 6 bases and J dropped 1 base, with 27 bases sitting between them. The CDR3 is 20 residues long. The germline CDR1 and CDR2 sequences are MDHEN and SYDVKM. CDR3 loop: CASSRLGSHRAGVNTGELFF. CDR3 DNA sequence: TGTGCCAGCAGCCGATTGGGGAGCCACAGGGCGGGGGTGAACACCGGGGAGCTGTTTTTT.

The V and J genes are TRBV3-1 (or the pseudogene TRBV3-2) and TRBJ2-5, with TRBD2 identical over 8 bases. The CDR3 is 13 residues long. V trimming: 6 bases; J trimming: 4 bases; junction bases outside the gene matches: 4. Germline lookup yields CDR1 LGHDT and CDR2 YNNKEL (reference sequence). Here the CDR3 reads CASRGSGRETQYF. Here the CDR3 DNA reads TGTGCCAGCAGGGGGAGCGGGAGAGAGACCCAGTACTTC.

Comments on this clone: Mismatch with germline at one junction end may stem from a read error. This sequence joins TRBV7-9 and TRBJ2-7, with 8 bases fitting TRBD1. This CDR3 spans 17 amino acids. Germline V gene sequence: CDR1 SEHNR, CDR2 FQNEAQ (reference sequence). CDR3 sequence: CASSGRTGSPQPYEQCF. The CDR3 DNA reads TGTGCCAGCAGCGGTAGGACAGGGAGCCCCCAACCCTACGAGCAGTGCTTC.

The chain combines TRBV6-6 with TRBJ2-3, with D tentatively TRBD2 (5 bases). V lost 6 bases and J lost 5, with 18 bases in between. CDR1 and CDR2 from the germline V gene are MNHNY and SVGAGI (reference sequence). This CDR3 is built from 15 residues. In nucleotides, the CDR3 is TGTGCCAGCAGGCACACCCAAAGAGAGGGAGATACGCAGTATTTT. It codes for CASRHTQREGDTQYF.

The rearrangement uses TRBV28 and TRBJ2-5; the match to TRBD1 covers 7 bases. The germline V gene has CDR1 MDHEN and CDR2 SYDVKM. CDR3 length: 16 amino acids. V lost 8 bases, J lost 5 bases, and 17 bases stayed unmatched. The CDR3, as DNA: TGTGCCAGCGTGGGACAGCTCCCCGGTGGTAGGGAGACCCAGTACTTC. Translated: CASVGQLPGGRETQYF.